This TCR beta chain appears in the sequencing data of a study of shared clonotypes between healthy human individuals (dated by TCRdb to 2018 to 2020). In terms of the full investigation: Two women and a few men aged 18 to 49 years were included in the cohort. For each donor, CD4 naive and CD4 memory were each given three plates, CD8 naive was given two plates, and CD8 memory was given one plate. The study deeply sequenced blood TCR repertoires of about 5 healthy adults to estimate repertoire size and the extent of clonotype sharing between individuals. To increase sequencing depth and limit assay-specific biases, different laboratories used diverse techniques to prepare libraries and sequence TCR repertoires. Each donor's leukapheresis produced roughly between about 0.9 and 9.5 billion PBMCs.

Using the deep immunoSEQ assay, multiplex PCR amplified TCR CDR3 regions from genomic DNA. For each cell subset, the extracted genomic DNA was distributed evenly across all wells of several immunoSEQ 96-well plates, and each plate served as one replicate. For sorted subsets, 150 to 200 ng genomic DNA, equal to tens of thousands of T cell genomes, was loaded into each replicate PCR. Purified libraries were measured with a Qubit 3.0 fluorometer, size-checked on a Bioanalyzer 2100, and measured again with the KAPA Library Quantification kit. Each immunoSEQ 96-well plate was sequenced on its own single-read 150-cycle Illumina NextSeq 550 flow cell. In the paper's pipeline: The immunoSEQ output contained only junctional sequences without quality scores, so filtering could not match that applied to full-length reads. To assign V/J genes and CDR3, sequences were annotated against IMGT germline references using PyIR, a Python wrapper for IgBLAST v1.9. Any read was removed if the V/J assignment was weak (E-value above 1e-6), the CDR3 was missing, or the read contained stop codons, out-of-frame junctions, or ambiguous translated residues. A V3J clonotype was defined by an identical inferred V gene, J gene, and CDR3 amino acid sequence. The percentage overlap between two repertoires was calculated by dividing the number of shared unique clonotypes by the size of the smaller repertoire. RTK rarefaction, the Chao1 estimator, and Recon v2.1 estimates of unobserved clonotypes were used to assess repertoire richness. For all TCRbeta clonotypes obtained by the gDNA method from four donors, generation probabilities were computed with OLGA. TCRdb mirrors the immuneACCESS table, restricted to in-frame sequences. Some clones are absent from its copies; in checked studies, under half trace to an unresolved V gene, and the reason for the others is unknown. Clone size and V and J calls were adopted from that table, with D and trimming inferred from the DNA. This sample lists about 2.4 million clones; just over 90% were detected once. 0.13% to 0.15% of the sample is held by the ten biggest clonotypes.

For this clone: The antigen this receptor binds is unknown. No much larger clonotype is one base removed from it; base qualities were not supplied.

The donors were healthy, HIV-negative adults with no recently reported acute infections or vaccinations. All donors were Caucasian adults living in Nashville, Tennessee, USA. CD4+ T cells were enriched by magnetic negative selection, after which naive cells were positively selected on CD45RA and the negative fraction was taken as the memory subset. Blood was obtained by leukapheresis, after which PBMCs were separated by Ficoll-Histopaque density gradient centrifugation and cryopreserved in liquid nitrogen vapor phase. Analytical flow cytometry was used to check the purity and quantity of every magnetically sorted T cell population. Each sorted fraction had its genomic DNA isolated and then quantified by UV absorbance on a Nanodrop 2000c. Study-level results and caveats: Because the study included a small number of donors, the genetic and exposure-history diversity represented was limited. Rarefaction of sorted-subset datasets indicated incomplete sequencing despite the large sequencing depth. Sampling was limited to blood, and TCR repertoires in tissue likely differ from TCR repertoires in blood. Naive subsets generally had larger estimated clonotype richness than memory subsets. Based on pairwise subsampling, the degree of clonotype sharing among donors was expected to be affected by sequencing depth. Higher generation probabilities were observed for clonotypes shared by all four sorted-subset donors than for non-shared clonotypes. About 4.5% of naive CD4, 3.5% of naive CD8, roughly 2.5% of memory CD4, and around 0.42% of memory CD8 clonotypes were shared across a few donors.

The sequence derives from a man aged 18 to 30 in good health. Sequenced input: naive CD4+ T cells sorted from blood. The sample's cell subset or site label, decoded: CD45RA+ positively selected.

The bases are TGTGCCAGCAGCACGGGACAGGGGGCGGACTATGGCTACACCTTC. Its translation reads: CASSTGQGADYGYTF. The chain is assembled from TRBV5-4 and TRBJ1-2, and TRBD1 matches 12 of the central bases. Counted from cysteine to phenylalanine, this CDR3 has 15 amino acids. Of all the DNA, just the CDR3 is kept, 45 bases in frame from base 1. CDR1 and CDR2, looked up from the germline V gene (reference sequence), are SGHNT and YYREEE. Compared with germline, V lacks 4 bases and J lacks 3 bases; bases without a gene match: 4.